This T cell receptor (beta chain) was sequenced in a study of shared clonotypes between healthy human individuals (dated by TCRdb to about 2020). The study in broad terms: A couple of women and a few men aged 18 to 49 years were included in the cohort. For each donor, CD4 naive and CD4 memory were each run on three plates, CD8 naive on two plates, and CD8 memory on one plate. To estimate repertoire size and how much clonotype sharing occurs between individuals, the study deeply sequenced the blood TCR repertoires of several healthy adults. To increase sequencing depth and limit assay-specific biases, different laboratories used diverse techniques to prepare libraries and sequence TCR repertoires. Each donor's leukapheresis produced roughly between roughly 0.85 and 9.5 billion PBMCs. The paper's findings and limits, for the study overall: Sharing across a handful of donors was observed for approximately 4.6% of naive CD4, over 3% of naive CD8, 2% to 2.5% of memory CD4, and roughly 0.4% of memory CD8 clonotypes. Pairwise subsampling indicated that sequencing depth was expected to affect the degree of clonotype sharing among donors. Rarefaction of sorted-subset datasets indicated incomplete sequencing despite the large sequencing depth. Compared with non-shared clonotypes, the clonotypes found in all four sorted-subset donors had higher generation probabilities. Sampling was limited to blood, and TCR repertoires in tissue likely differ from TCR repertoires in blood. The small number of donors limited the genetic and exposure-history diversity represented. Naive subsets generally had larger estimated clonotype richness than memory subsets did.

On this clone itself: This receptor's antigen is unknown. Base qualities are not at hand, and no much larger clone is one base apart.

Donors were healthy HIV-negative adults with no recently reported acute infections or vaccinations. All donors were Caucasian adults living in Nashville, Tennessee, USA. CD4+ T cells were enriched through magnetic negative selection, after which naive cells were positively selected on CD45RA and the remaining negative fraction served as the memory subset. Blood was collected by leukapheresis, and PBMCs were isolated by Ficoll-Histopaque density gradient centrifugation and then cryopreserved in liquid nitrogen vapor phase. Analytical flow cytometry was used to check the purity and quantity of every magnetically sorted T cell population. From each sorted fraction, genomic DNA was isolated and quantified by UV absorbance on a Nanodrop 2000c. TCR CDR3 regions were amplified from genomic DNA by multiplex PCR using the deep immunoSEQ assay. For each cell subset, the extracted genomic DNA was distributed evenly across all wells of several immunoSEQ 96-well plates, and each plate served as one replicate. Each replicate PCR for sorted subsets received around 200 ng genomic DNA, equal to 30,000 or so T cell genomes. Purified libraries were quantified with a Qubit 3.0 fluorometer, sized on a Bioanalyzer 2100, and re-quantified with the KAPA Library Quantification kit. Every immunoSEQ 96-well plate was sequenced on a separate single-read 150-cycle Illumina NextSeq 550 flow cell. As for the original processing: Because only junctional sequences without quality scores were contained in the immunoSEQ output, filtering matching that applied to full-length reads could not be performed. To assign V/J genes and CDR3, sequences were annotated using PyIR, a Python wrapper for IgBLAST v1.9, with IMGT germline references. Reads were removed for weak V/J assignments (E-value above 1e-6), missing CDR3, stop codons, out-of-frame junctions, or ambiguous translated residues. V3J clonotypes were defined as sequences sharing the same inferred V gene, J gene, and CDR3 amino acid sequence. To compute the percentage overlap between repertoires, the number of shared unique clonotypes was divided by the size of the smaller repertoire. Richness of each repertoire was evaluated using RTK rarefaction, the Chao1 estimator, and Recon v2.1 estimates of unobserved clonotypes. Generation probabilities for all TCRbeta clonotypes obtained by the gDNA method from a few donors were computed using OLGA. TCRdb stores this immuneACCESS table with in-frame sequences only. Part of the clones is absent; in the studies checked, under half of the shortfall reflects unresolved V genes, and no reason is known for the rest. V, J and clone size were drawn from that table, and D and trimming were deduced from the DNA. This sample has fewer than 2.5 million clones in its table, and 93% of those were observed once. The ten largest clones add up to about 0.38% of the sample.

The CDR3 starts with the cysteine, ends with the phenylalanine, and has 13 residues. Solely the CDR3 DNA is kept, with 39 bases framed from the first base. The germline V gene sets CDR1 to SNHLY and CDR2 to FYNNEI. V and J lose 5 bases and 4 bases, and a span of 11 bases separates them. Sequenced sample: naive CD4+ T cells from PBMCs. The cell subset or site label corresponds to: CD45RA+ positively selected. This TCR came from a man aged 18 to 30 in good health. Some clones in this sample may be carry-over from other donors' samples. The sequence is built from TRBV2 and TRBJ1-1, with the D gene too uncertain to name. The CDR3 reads CASSSPGSTEAFF. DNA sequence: TGTGCCAGCAGTTCTCCCGGGAGCACTGAAGCTTTCTTT.